The 24 T cell receptor beta chains below were found in one sample sequenced in a study of blood T cell repertoires in COVID-19. The table came from immunoSEQ multiplex PCR; TCRdb's copy has only in-frame clones and leaves some out. The repertoire holds 100,000 to 150,000 clones, with 70% to 75% as singletons. Sequenced material: peripheral blood. The receptors stem from a man in his 60s with acute or convalescent COVID-19.

V and J are TRBV19 and TRBJ1-6; perhaps TRBD1 as D (6 bases). Per the germline V gene, CDR1 is LNHDA and CDR2 is SQIVND (reference sequence). This CDR3 is built from 16 residues. V was cut by 3 bases and J by 9 bases, with 18 bases left in between. The CDR3 bases are TGTGCCAGTAGTATCACCTCAGACAGGCGATTTTCACCCCTCCACTTT. This codes for CASSITSDRRFSPLHF.

The chain employs TRBV6-5 and TRBJ1-6; D remains ambiguous. The CDR3 consists of 12 residues. The V and J ends lost 2 bases and 9 bases respectively, with 5 bases between them. The germline gives CDR1 MNHEY, CDR2 SVGAGI. Here the CDR3 DNA reads TGTGCCAGCAGTTACAGCCGTTCACCCCTCCACTTT. Encoded protein: CASSYSRSPLHF.

The chain recombines TRBV7-3 with TRBJ1-6; TRBD1 aligns across 7 bases. The junction had 5 bases not matched to a gene; V was cut back by 1 base and J by 11 bases. The germline V gene encodes CDR1 SGHTA and CDR2 FQGTGA. The CDR3 length is 14 residues. CDR3 sequence: CASSLRAGGPPLHF. CDR3 coding DNA: TGTGCCAGCAGCTTAAGGGCAGGGGGGCCACCCCTCCACTTT.

This chain uses TRBV7-9 with TRBJ2-5; 7 bases are a match to TRBD2. The CDR3 has 15 amino acids. Germline V lookup: CDR1 SEHNR, CDR2 FQNEAQ (reference sequence). The V gene end was trimmed by 3 bases and the J gene end by 5 bases; junction bases not matched to a gene: 9. The CDR3 loop reads CASSFLEGGWETQYF. CDR3 DNA: TGTGCCAGCAGCTTCCTTGAGGGAGGGTGGGAGACCCAGTACTTC.

This clone has a single count. In nucleotides, the CDR3 is TGCAGCTTATGGGACAGGGTAGGGGATGGCTACACCTTC. Residues: CSLWDRVGDGYTF. The V call is TRBV29-1, the J call TRBJ1-2; the match to TRBD1 covers 9 bases. Germline-derived CDR1 and CDR2 are SQVTM and ANQGSEA. The length of the CDR3 is 13 residues. Trimming cost V 8 bases and J 6 bases; bases outside gene matches: 10.

This clone was seen a single time. The rearrangement links TRBV28 to TRBJ1-2; possible D gene TRBD1, 6 bases. CDR1 is MDHEN and CDR2 is SYDVKM in the germline V gene. This CDR3 region has 15 residues. The V end was cut by 6 bases, the J end by 4 bases, with 18 bases between. The CDR3 spells CASRPAPGTLYGYTF. The DNA for the CDR3 is TGTGCCAGCAGGCCTGCTCCCGGGACACTCTATGGCTACACCTTC.

This clone turned up a few times. This chain connects TRBV6-1 to TRBJ1-1; 7 nucleotides line up with TRBD1. The germline gives CDR1 MNHNS, CDR2 SASEGT. J gave up 4 bases and V 4 bases, and 18 bases lay outside the gene matches. This CDR3 has 18 amino acids. The CDR3 sequence: CASSAQGGQGLFGTEAFF. CDR3 coding DNA: TGTGCCAGCAGTGCCCAAGGGGGCCAGGGGCTTTTCGGCACTGAAGCTTTCTTT.

As to this clone: Other DNA sequences within the sample encode an identical CDR3. The chain has TRBV5-5 and TRBJ2-2; tentative D call: TRBD1 (8 bases). CDR1 and CDR2 from the germline V gene are SGHKS and YYEKEE (reference sequence). Between the trimmed V and J ends, which lost 1 base and 6 bases, there was a span of 16 bases. This CDR3 has 16 residues. CDR3 region: CASSLLVQGGAGELFF. For the CDR3, the DNA is TGTGCCAGCAGCTTGTTGGTACAGGGGGGGGCCGGGGAGCTGTTTTTT.

In its sample, this clone was seen once. Other DNA variants within this sample encode the same CDR3. This sequence joins TRBV9 and TRBJ1-2; 8 bases align to TRBD1. Germline CDR1 is SGDLS and CDR2 is YYNGEE. V gave up 3 bases and J gave up 4 bases; unmatched junction bases: 5. The CDR3 is 14 amino acids. CDR3 bases: TGTGCCAGCAGCGCCGGACAGGGAATCTATGGCTACACCTTC. Its protein product is CASSAGQGIYGYTF.

The chain couples TRBV2 to TRBJ2-7, with D possibly TRBD1 on 6 matching bases. V lost 4 bases, J lost 2 bases, and 9 bases lay in between. Germline lookup yields CDR1 SNHLY and CDR2 FYNNEI. CDR3 length: 13 residues. This chain's CDR3 is CASSGDNTYEQYF. The DNA for the CDR3 is TGTGCCAGCAGTGGGGACAATACCTACGAGCAGTACTTC. The full variable domain, completed using reference TRBV2 and TRBJ2-7, is EPEVTQTPSHQVTQMGQEVILRCVPISNHLYFYWYRQILGQKVEFLVSFYNNEISEKSEIFDDQFSVERPDGSNFTLKIRSTKLEDSAMYFCASSGDNTYEQYFGPGTRLTVT.

In this sample, this clone turned up a few times. The chain uses TRBV18 and TRBJ1-1, with D hard to call. Trimming stripped 2 bases from V and 1 base from J, with 8 bases between. This CDR3 has 14 residues. CDR1 KGHSH and CDR2 LQKENI come from the germline V gene. The CDR3 sequence: CASSPIAGNTEAFF. CDR3 in DNA: TGTGCCAGCTCACCAATCGCAGGGAACACTGAAGCTTTCTTT.

There are a few counts of this clone. The chain employs TRBV9 and TRBJ2-4, with a possible D match to TRBD1 (6 bases). The CDR3 length is 14 residues. CDR1 SGDLS and CDR2 YYNGEE come from the germline V gene. V lost 4 bases and J lost 8, with 16 bases in between. CDR3 sequence: CASSSRTARDIQYF. The CDR3 DNA reads TGTGCCAGCAGCTCTCGGACAGCCCGGGACATTCAGTACTTC. Variable domain in full (rest from reference TRBV9 and TRBJ2-4): DSGVTQTPKHLITATGQRVTLRCSPRSGDLSVYWYQQSLDQGLQFLIQYYNGEERAKGNILERFSAQQFPDLHSELNLSSLELGDSALYFCASSSRTARDIQYFGAGTRLSVL.

The rearrangement uses TRBV6-1 and TRBJ2-3, with D possibly TRBD2 on 6 matching bases. CDR3 length equals 15 residues. V lost 2 bases, J lost 8 bases, and 17 bases lay in between. Germline V gene lookup returns CDR1 MNHNS and CDR2 SASEGT. The DNA for the CDR3 is TGTGCCAGCAGTGAATTAGCGGAAGCCTGGGGTACGCAGTATTTT. Residues: CASSELAEAWGTQYF.

This sequence joins TRBV6-5 and TRBJ1-6; D ambiguous. CDR3 length: 13 residues. Trimming shortened V by 7 bases and J by 9 bases, and 13 bases separated the two germline ends. Germline V gene lookup returns CDR1 MNHEY and CDR2 SVGAGI. CDR3 region: CASTKSPGSPLHF. The CDR3 DNA follows: TGTGCCAGCACCAAGTCCCCGGGTTCACCCCTCCACTTT.

The chain couples TRBV19 to TRBJ1-2; a possible D gene is TRBD1 (6 bases). Germline loops: CDR1 LNHDA, CDR2 SQIVND (reference sequence). The CDR3 is 14 residues long. V was trimmed by 11 bases and J by 0 bases, leaving 16 bases between them. CDR3 nucleotides: TGTGCCTCCTGGACGGGGACATCTAACTATGGCTACACCTTC. Translated: CASWTGTSNYGYTF. The full variable domain, completed using reference TRBV19 and TRBJ1-2, is DGGITQSPKYLFRKEGQNVTLSCEQNLNHDAMYWYRQDPGQGLRLIYYSQIVNDFQKGDIAEGYSVSREKKESFPLTVTSAQKNPTAFYLCASWTGTSNYGYTFGSGTRLTVV.

The rearrangement joins TRBV5-8 to TRBJ2-7; TRBD2 agrees at 14 bases. In germline, CDR1 is SGHTS, CDR2 YDEGEE. CDR3 length: 15 residues. V gave up 4 bases and J gave up 4 bases; unmatched junction bases: 4. The CDR3 loop reads CASSPRTSGGYEQYF. CDR3 DNA: TGTGCCAGCAGCCCCCGGACTAGCGGGGGGTACGAGCAGTACTTC.

The chain uses TRBV10-3 and TRBJ2-1; 14 nucleotides match TRBD2. The CDR3 length is 22 residues. The J segment lost 7 bases and the V segment lost 4 bases, leaving 24 bases of the junction unmatched. CDR1 and CDR2 (germline): ENHRY, SYGVKD. Written as DNA, the CDR3 is TGTGCCATCAGTGGCCCCCCCGGGACTAGCGGGGGTACAGGAGCGGGCCCGAATGAGCAGTTCTTC. It translates to CAISGPPGTSGGTGAGPNEQFF.

V and J are TRBV7-6 and TRBJ2-6; 8 bases line up with TRBD1. With 4 bases clipped from V and 0 bases from J, the junction kept 2 bases outside the gene matches. From germline, CDR1 is SGHVS and CDR2 FNYEAQ. The CDR3 has 16 amino acids. As DNA, the CDR3 is TGTGCCAGCAGCTACAGGGGGTCCTCTGGGGCCAACGTCCTGACTTTC. Its translation: CASSYRGSSGANVLTF. The full variable domain, rest sourced from reference TRBV7-6 and TRBJ2-6, is GAGVSQSPRYKVTKRGQDVALRCDPISGHVSLYWYRQALGQGPEFLTYFNYEAQQDKSGLPNDRFSAERPEGSISTLTIQRTEQRDSAMYRCASSYRGSSGANVLTFGAGSRLTVL.

This sequence joins TRBV19 and TRBJ2-7; the match to TRBD2 covers 11 bases. The V gene end was trimmed by 4 bases and the J gene end by 2 bases; junction bases not matched to a gene: 4. Germline V gene sequence: CDR1 LNHDA, CDR2 SQIVND (reference sequence). The CDR3 is 15 amino acids. Written as DNA, the CDR3 is TGTGCCAGTAGTACTAGCGGGGGGACTACCTACGAGCAGTACTTC. It translates to CASSTSGGTTYEQYF.

This sequence joins TRBV11-2 and TRBJ2-5; 7 bases agree with TRBD2. This CDR3 spans 18 amino acids. V shed 1 base and J 1 base; nucleotides not matched to a gene: 12. The germline gives CDR1 SGHAT, CDR2 FQNNGV. CDR3 sequence reads: CASSLGRSSGVVQETQYF. The CDR3 DNA is TGTGCCAGCAGCTTAGGCCGGTCTAGCGGAGTAGTCCAAGAGACCCAGTACTTC.

This clone has only a few counts. The chain combines TRBV15 with TRBJ2-3, with 10 bases matching TRBD2. V lost 3 bases and J lost 6; bases outside the gene matches: 9. CDR3 length: 16 residues. Germline-derived CDR1 and CDR2 are LNHNV and YYDKDF (reference sequence). The CDR3 protein is CATSSRRAGGRDTQYF. The CDR3 DNA is TGTGCCACCAGCAGCCGAAGAGCGGGAGGGAGGGATACGCAGTATTTT. Together with reference TRBV15 and TRBJ2-3, the CDR3 gives the full variable domain: DAMVIQNPRYQVTQFGKPVTLSCSQTLNHNVMYWYQQKSSQAPKLLFHYYDKDFNNEADTPDNFQSRRPNTSFCFLDIRSPGLGDTAMYLCATSSRRAGGRDTQYFGPGTRLTVL.

V usage is TRBV30 and J usage is TRBJ2-7; 9 bases line up with TRBD2. Germline values: CDR1 GTSNPN, CDR2 SVGIG (reference sequence). The J segment lost 3 bases and the V segment lost 2 bases, leaving 8 bases of the junction unmatched. The CDR3 length is 15 residues. Written as DNA, the CDR3 is TGTGCCTGGAGTCCCGGACTAGCGTTTAACTACGAGCAGTACTTC. Residues: CAWSPGLAFNYEQYF.

This chain links TRBV7-9 with TRBJ1-3; TRBD1 might be the D (6 bases). This CDR3 spans 13 amino acids. Trimming took off 2 bases at V and 8 bases at J, with 10 bases between the two ends. From germline, CDR1 is SEHNR and CDR2 FQNEAQ (reference sequence). The CDR3 region is CASSLLGADTIYF. The CDR3 nucleotides read TGTGCCAGCAGCTTACTGGGGGCTGACACCATATATTTT. Filled out from reference TRBV7-9 and TRBJ1-3, the complete variable domain reads DTGVSQNPRHKITKRGQNVTFRCDPISEHNRLYWYRQTLGQGPEFLTYFQNEAQLEKSRLLSDRFSAERPKGSFSTLEIQRTEQGDSAMYLCASSLLGADTIYFGEGSWLTVV.

The chain uses TRBV30 and TRBJ2-2; D perhaps matches TRBD2 (6 bases). Germline loops: CDR1 GTSNPN, CDR2 SVGIG (reference sequence). The CDR3 is 15 amino acids. Trimming removed 2 bases at V and 4 bases at J, with 14 bases between. In nucleotides, the CDR3 is TGTGCCTGGAGTCTCGGGCCCGGGGGCACCGGGGAGCTGTTTTTT. This translates into CAWSLGPGGTGELFF. Drawing the rest from reference TRBV30 and TRBJ2-2, the complete variable domain is SQTIHQWPATLVQPVGSPLSLECTVEGTSNPNLYWYRQAAGRGLQLLFYSVGIGQISSEVPQNLSASRPQDRQFILSSKKLLLSDSGFYLCAWSLGPGGTGELFFGEGSRLTVL.